Following are 3 T cell receptor beta chains from one sample sequenced in a study of T cells in tuberculosis. The time point denotes: new active TB diagnosis, blood taken before or within 7 days of starting treatment. Method: immunoSEQ multiplex PCR; TCRdb's copy keeps in-frame clones and lacks some. The sample includes 30,000 to 35,000 clones, approximately 90% of them seen just once. Sequences were derived from PBMCs, sampled at tuberculosis diagnosis. All receptors derive from an adult with tuberculosis.

The CDR3 DNA sequence: TGTGCCAGCAGGAGGGACGGCGGGGTACATGGCTACACCTTC. It yields the protein CASRRDGGVHGYTF. V is TRBV27 and J is TRBJ1-2; D is perhaps TRBD1 (5 bases). V lost 6 bases and J 6 bases, leaving 17 bases between the germline ends. This CDR3 is built from 14 residues. CDR1 is MNHEY and CDR2 is SMNVEV in the germline V gene (reference sequence).

The chain combines TRBV7-3 with TRBJ2-3; D gene unclear. The CDR3 loop spans 15 amino acids. Germline-derived CDR1 and CDR2 are SGHTA and FQGTGA. V was shortened by 2 bases and J by 5 bases, with 14 bases between the two germline ends. The CDR3 region is CASSLYEARLDTQYF. In DNA form, the CDR3 reads TGTGCCAGCAGCTTATATGAGGCCCGGCTAGATACGCAGTATTTT.

V and J are TRBV4-1 and TRBJ2-3, with 7 bases matching TRBD1. Per the germline V gene, CDR1 is MGHRA and CDR2 is YSYEKL. The V and J ends lost 0 bases and 4 bases, in that order; junction bases with no gene match: 4. This CDR3 is built from 15 residues. DNA of the CDR3: TGCGCCAGCAGCCAAGATGAGAGGGGGCCAGATACGCAGTATTTT. It yields the protein CASSQDERGPDTQYF.